One T cell receptor beta chain is described in this entry. This record comes from a study of Graves' ophthalmopathy and Graves' hyperthyroidism. As for the study in general: Peripheral blood was gathered at the point of initial diagnosis, before any treatment started.

Researchers took RNA transcripts and amplified TCR beta CDR3 regions from them. The first-round RT-PCR employed HTBI primers together with the Qiagen OneStep RT-PCR kit. A multiplex PCR was then performed as the second round. TCRdb fed the multiplex PCR reads into MiXCR, producing one record per CDR3 protein. The data contain about 390,000 distinct CDR3 sequences, about 17% of them singletons. The PBMC fraction was derived from over 9 ml of fresh peripheral blood. Sequencing was done on a sample of peripheral blood. The TCR was taken from an adult woman with stable Graves' hyperthyroidism.

The CDR3 loop reads CASSSYTKQETQYF. Written as DNA, the CDR3 is TGTGCCAGCAGCTCGTACACTAAGCAAGAGACCCAGTACTTC. The V call is TRBV11-2, the J call TRBJ2-5; no firm D call. V lost 4 bases, J lost 2 bases, and 11 bases lay in between. In germline, CDR1 is SGHAT, CDR2 FQNNGV. CDR3 length: 14 amino acids.